This entry is about one T cell receptor (beta chain). The data were taken from a study of blood T cell repertoires in COVID-19. TCRdb keeps only in-frame clones here, not all; method: immunoSEQ multiplex PCR. The profile covers just over 350,000 clones, with 70% to 90% appearing a single time and under 8.5% taken by the ten largest. Followed over time, Seattle patients had been enrolled while infection was active. CDR1 is LGHNT and CDR2 is FRNRAP in the germline V gene. The V end was cut by 6 bases, the J end by 4 bases, with 12 bases between. The CDR3 contains 13 residues. The sequenced sample consisted of peripheral blood. The chain has TRBV12-5 and TRBJ1-1; a weak D match, TRBD1 (6 bases). The receptor's source is a woman aged 60-75 years with COVID-19, enrolled during active disease. CDR3 region: CASGSVGATEAFF. The CDR3, as DNA: TGTGCTAGTGGCTCCGTGGGGGCCACTGAAGCTTTCTTT.